These T cell receptor beta chains were read from a single sample in a study of blood T cell repertoires in COVID-19. Sequencing used immunoSEQ multiplex PCR; TCRdb keeps in-frame clones, though not all of them. The sample has approximately 300,000 clones, 92% seen once. Sequencing was done on a sample of PBMCs or T cells enriched from blood (not recorded which). These receptors all come from a woman between 25 and 40 years old who had recovered from COVID-19. CDR3s include the opening cysteine and the closing phenylalanine or tryptophan.

j_gene: TRBJ1-4
v_gene: TRBV28
CDR3aa: CASRPRGVNEKLFF

j_gene: TRBJ1-6
v_gene: TRBV7-2
CDR3aa: CASREWDRGGSPLHF

j_gene: TRBJ2-1
v_gene: TRBV9
CDR3aa: CASSGGVSSYNEQFF

j_gene: TRBJ1-1
v_gene: TRBV3-1/TRBV3-2
CDR3aa: CASSQVLLAEAFF

j_gene: TRBJ2-2
v_gene: TRBV6-2/TRBV6-3
CDR3aa: CASSYNAGTHHRAGELFF

j_gene: TRBJ2-5
v_gene: TRBV19
CDR3aa: CATRTSGGVETQYF

j_gene: TRBJ2-7
v_gene: TRBV7-9
CDR3aa: CASSGQGTYEQYF

j_gene: TRBJ2-5
v_gene: TRBV20-1
CDR3aa: CSASGTSLETQYF

j_gene: TRBJ2-7
v_gene: TRBV29-1
CDR3aa: CSVEEQASYEQYF

j_gene: TRBJ2-1
v_gene: TRBV27
CDR3aa: CASSLRWTSLNEQFF

j_gene: TRBJ1-6
v_gene: TRBV2
CDR3aa: CASSGETGTLAPLHF

j_gene: TRBJ2-3
v_gene: TRBV5-1
CDR3aa: CASSQGLIALGSTDTQYF

j_gene: TRBJ2-1
v_gene: TRBV2
CDR3aa: CASTLLAGVNNEQFF

j_gene: TRBJ2-3
v_gene: TRBV5-1
CDR3aa: CASSGGVTDTQYF

j_gene: TRBJ1-4
v_gene: TRBV5-4
CDR3aa: CASSGTGGDEKLFF

j_gene: TRBJ2-7
v_gene: TRBV27
CDR3aa: CASRYTTGNPYEQYF

j_gene: TRBJ2-4
v_gene: TRBV18
CDR3aa: CASSLYHSGVSKNIQYF

j_gene: TRBJ2-5
v_gene: TRBV9
CDR3aa: CASSVATGVQETQYF

j_gene: TRBJ2-1
v_gene: TRBV5-1
CDR3aa: CASSSAGTGVPEQFF

j_gene: TRBJ2-1
v_gene: TRBV4-3
CDR3aa: CASSQDGTGPYNEQFF

j_gene: TRBJ2-7
v_gene: TRBV6-1
CDR3aa: CASSEPGLAGDYEQYF

j_gene: TRBJ2-1
v_gene: TRBV7-9
CDR3aa: CASSLAPGQGISYNEQFF

j_gene: TRBJ2-7
v_gene: TRBV5-8
CDR3aa: CASSLGQGAYEQYF

j_gene: TRBJ1-2
v_gene: TRBV6-5
CDR3aa: CASSSPRGGSNGYTF

j_gene: TRBJ1-4
v_gene: TRBV19
CDR3aa: CASSRTGTSGEKLFF

j_gene: TRBJ1-2
v_gene: TRBV24-1
CDR3aa: CATSDLTDYGYTF

j_gene: TRBJ2-5
v_gene: TRBV6-5
CDR3aa: CASSYRLAVEETQYF

j_gene: TRBJ1-2
v_gene: TRBV3-1/TRBV3-2
CDR3aa: CASSQGSGNYGYTF

j_gene: TRBJ2-1
v_gene: TRBV6-5
CDR3aa: CASSSSSYNEQFF

j_gene: TRBJ1-2
v_gene: TRBV27
CDR3aa: CASSLSGQGFGYTF

j_gene: TRBJ1-3
v_gene: TRBV7-9
CDR3aa: CASSLAGTDRSGNTIYF

j_gene: TRBJ2-7
v_gene: TRBV6-5
CDR3aa: CASSPHRDSYEQYF

j_gene: TRBJ2-2
v_gene: TRBV27
CDR3aa: CASSLIKTQGTGELFF

j_gene: TRBJ1-4
v_gene: TRBV7-6
CDR3aa: CASSPGQGWNEKLFF

j_gene: TRBJ2-7
v_gene: TRBV5-4
CDR3aa: CASSLSREYEQYF

j_gene: TRBJ1-4
v_gene: TRBV27
CDR3aa: CASTLRLIRVGWDEKLFF

j_gene: TRBJ2-3
v_gene: TRBV6-2/TRBV6-3
CDR3aa: CASSLLAGGYTDTQYF

j_gene: TRBJ1-2
v_gene: TRBV2
CDR3aa: CASSRKTGGANYGYTF

j_gene: TRBJ2-7
v_gene: TRBV5-1
CDR3aa: CASSLGQGAGNEQYF

j_gene: TRBJ1-2
v_gene: TRBV2
CDR3aa: CARTGYTF

j_gene: TRBJ2-3
v_gene: TRBV3-1/TRBV3-2
CDR3aa: CASSQDPPLAAGSVTQYF

j_gene: TRBJ2-3
v_gene: TRBV7-3
CDR3aa: CASSWTSGITDTQYF

j_gene: TRBJ1-1
v_gene: TRBV18
CDR3aa: CASSQGHTNTEAFF

j_gene: TRBJ2-7
v_gene: TRBV19
CDR3aa: CASSKWTSGTYEQYF